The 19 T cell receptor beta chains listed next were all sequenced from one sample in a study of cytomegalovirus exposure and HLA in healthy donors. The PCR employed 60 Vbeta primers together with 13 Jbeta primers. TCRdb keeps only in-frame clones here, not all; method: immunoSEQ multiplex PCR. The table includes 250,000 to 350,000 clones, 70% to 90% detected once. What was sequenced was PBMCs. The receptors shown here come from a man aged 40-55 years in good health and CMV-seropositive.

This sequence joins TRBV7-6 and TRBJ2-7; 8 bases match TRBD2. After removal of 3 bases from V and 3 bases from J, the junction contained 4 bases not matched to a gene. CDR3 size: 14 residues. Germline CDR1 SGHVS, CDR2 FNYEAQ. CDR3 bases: TGTGCCAGCAGCTTGGCCGGGAGGGTCTACGAGCAGTACTTC. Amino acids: CASSLAGRVYEQYF.

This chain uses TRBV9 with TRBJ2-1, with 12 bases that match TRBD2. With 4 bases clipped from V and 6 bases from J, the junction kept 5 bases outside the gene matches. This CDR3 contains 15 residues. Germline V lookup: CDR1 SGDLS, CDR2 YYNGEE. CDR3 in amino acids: CASSPPTSGSNEQFF. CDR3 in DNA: TGTGCCAGCAGCCCCCCGACTAGCGGGAGCAATGAGCAGTTCTTC.

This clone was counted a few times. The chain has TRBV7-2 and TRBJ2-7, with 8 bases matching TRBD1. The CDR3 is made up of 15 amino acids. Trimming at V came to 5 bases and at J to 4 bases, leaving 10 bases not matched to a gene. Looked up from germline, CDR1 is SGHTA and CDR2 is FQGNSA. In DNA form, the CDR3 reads TGTGCCAGCAGCCCACAGGGGGGCCTTGTTTACGAGCAGTACTTC. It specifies CASSPQGGLVYEQYF. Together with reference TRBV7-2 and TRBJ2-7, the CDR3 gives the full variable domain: GAGVSQSPSNKVTEKGKDVELRCDPISGHTALYWYRQSLGQGLEFLIYFQGNSAPDKSGLPSDRFSAERTGGSVSTLTIQRTQQEDSAVYLCASSPQGGLVYEQYFGPGTRLTVT.

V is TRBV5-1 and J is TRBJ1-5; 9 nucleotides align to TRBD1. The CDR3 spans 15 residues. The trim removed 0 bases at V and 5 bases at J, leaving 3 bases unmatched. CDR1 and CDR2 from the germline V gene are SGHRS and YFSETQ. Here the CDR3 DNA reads TGCGCCAGCAGCTTGGAGGGACAGGGCCATCAGCCCCAGCATTTT. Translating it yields CASSLEGQGHQPQHF.

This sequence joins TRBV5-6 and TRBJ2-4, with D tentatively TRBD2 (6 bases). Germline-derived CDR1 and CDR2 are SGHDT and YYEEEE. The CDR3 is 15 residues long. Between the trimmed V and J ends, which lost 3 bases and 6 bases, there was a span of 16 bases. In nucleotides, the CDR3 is TGTGCCAGCAGCTCGGGGTGGCGGGATAGAAACATTCAGTACTTC. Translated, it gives CASSSGWRDRNIQYF.

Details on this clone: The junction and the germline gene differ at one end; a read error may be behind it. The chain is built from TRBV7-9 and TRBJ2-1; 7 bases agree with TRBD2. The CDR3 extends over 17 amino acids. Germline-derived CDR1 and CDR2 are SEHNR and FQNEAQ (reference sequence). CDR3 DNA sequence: TGTTCCAGCAGCTTCCTAACGCGTCGCGGGAGCGGCAATGAGCAGTTCTTC. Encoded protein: CSSSFLTRRGSGNEQFF.

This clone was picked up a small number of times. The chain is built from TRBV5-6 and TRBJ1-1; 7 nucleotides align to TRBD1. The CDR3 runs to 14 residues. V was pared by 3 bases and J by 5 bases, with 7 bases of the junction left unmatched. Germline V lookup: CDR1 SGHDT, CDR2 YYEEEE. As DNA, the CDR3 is TGTGCCAGCAGCTGGGACAGCATAAGGACTGAAGCTTTCTTT. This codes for CASSWDSIRTEAFF.

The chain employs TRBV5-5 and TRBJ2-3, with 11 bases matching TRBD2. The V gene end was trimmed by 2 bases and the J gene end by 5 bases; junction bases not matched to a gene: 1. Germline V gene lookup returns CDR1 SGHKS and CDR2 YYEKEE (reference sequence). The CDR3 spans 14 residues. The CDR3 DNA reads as TGTGCCAGCAGCTTAGGACTAGCGGGAGATACGCAGTATTTT. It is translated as CASSLGLAGDTQYF.

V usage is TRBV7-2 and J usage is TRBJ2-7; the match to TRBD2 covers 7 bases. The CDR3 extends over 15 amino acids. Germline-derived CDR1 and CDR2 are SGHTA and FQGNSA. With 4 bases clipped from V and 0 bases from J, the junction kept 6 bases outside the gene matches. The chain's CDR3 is CASSSLAVSSYEQYF. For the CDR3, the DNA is TGTGCCAGCAGCTCCCTAGCGGTGAGCTCCTACGAGCAGTACTTC.

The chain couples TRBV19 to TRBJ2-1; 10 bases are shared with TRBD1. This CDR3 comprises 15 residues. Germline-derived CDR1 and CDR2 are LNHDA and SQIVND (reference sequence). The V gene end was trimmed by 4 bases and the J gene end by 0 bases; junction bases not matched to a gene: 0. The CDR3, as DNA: TGTGCCAGTAGTAGGACAGGGGGCTCCTACAATGAGCAGTTCTTC. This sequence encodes CASSRTGGSYNEQFF.

The chain's CDR3 is CASSLGGTANTEAFF. CDR3 coding DNA: TGTGCCAGCAGCTTAGGCGGAACTGCGAACACTGAAGCTTTCTTT. J is TRBJ1-1 and V is TRBV11-2; no definite D call. The CDR3 runs 15 residues. The V gene's germline CDR1 is SGHAT and CDR2 FQNNGV. V lost 1 base, J lost 1 base, and 10 bases lay in between.

The CDR3 bases are TGTGCCAGCTCACTGGGCCCTGACCGCGAGCAGTACTTC. Translated: CASSLGPDREQYF. The J gene is TRBJ2-7, the V gene TRBV18; D is undetermined. Germline CDR1 and CDR2: KGHSH and LQKENI. V dropped 4 bases and J dropped 6 bases, with 13 bases sitting between them. The length of the CDR3 is 13 residues. Full variable domain (remainder filled in from reference TRBV18 and TRBJ2-7): NAGVMQNPRHLVRRRGQEARLRCSPMKGHSHVYWYRQLPEEGLKFMVYLQKENIIDESGMPKERFSAEFPKEGPSILRIQQVVRGDSAAYFCASSLGPDREQYFGPGTRLTVT.

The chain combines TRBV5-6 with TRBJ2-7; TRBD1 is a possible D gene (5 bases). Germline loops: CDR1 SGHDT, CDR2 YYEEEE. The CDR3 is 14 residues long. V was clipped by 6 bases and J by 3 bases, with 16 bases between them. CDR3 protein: CASTPRQGFYEQYF. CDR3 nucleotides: TGTGCCAGCACCCCGCGGCAGGGTTTCTACGAGCAGTACTTC.

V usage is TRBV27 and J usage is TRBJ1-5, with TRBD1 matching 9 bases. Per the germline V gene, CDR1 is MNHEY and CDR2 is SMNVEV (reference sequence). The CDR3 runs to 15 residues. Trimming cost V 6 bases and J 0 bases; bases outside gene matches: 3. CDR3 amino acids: CASRNRGPSNQPQHF. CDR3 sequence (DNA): TGTGCCAGCAGGAACAGGGGGCCTAGCAATCAGCCCCAGCATTTT.

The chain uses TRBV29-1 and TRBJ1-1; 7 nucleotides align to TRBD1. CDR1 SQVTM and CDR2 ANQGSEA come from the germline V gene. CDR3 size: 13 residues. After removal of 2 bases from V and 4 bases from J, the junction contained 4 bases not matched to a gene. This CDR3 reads CSVEIPGGTEAFF. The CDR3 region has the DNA TGCAGCGTTGAAATCCCAGGGGGCACTGAAGCTTTCTTT.

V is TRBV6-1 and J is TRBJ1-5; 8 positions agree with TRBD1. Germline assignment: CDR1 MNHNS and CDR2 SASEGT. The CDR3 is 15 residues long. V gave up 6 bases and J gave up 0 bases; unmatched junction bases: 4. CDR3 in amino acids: CASRGGTGSNQPQHF. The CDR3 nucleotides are TGTGCCAGCAGAGGCGGGACAGGTAGCAATCAGCCCCAGCATTTT.

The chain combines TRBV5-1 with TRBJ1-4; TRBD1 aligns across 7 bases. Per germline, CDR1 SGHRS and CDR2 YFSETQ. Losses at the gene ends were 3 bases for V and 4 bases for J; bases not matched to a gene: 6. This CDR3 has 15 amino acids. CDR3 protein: CASSSGQTRNEKLFF. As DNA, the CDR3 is TGCGCCAGCAGCTCGGGACAGACGCGTAATGAAAAACTGTTTTTT.

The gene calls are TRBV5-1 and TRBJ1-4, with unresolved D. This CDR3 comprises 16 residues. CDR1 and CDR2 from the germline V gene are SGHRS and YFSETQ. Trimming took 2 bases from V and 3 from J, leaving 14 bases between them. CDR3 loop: CASSLQPSGANEKLFF. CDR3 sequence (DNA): TGCGCCAGCAGCTTACAGCCCTCGGGAGCTAATGAAAAACTGTTTTTT.

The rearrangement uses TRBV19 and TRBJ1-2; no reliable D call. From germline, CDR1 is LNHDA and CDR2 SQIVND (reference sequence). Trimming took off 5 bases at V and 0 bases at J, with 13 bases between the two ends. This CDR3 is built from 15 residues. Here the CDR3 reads CASSSTALANYGYTF. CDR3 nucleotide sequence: TGTGCCAGTAGTTCCACGGCCCTAGCTAACTATGGCTACACCTTC. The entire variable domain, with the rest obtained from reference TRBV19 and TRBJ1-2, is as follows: DGGITQSPKYLFRKEGQNVTLSCEQNLNHDAMYWYRQDPGQGLRLIYYSQIVNDFQKGDIAEGYSVSREKKESFPLTVTSAQKNPTAFYLCASSSTALANYGYTFGSGTRLTVV.